The 10 T cell receptor beta chains in this list originate from one sample, sequenced in a study of vaccination and CD4 T cells after COVID-19. The Oncomine TCR Beta short-read assay sequenced DNA from cultured CD4+ T cells. TCRdb recomputed calls from the PCR reads with MiXCR, one row per CDR3 protein. The sample lists around 21,000 distinct CDR3 sequences; 45% to 60% were seen once. Treatment in this sample: approximately nine-day PBMC culture with coronavirus spike peptide pools or control peptides (ViraFEST assay). The antigens for these receptors are not known. What was sequenced was CD4+ T cells from blood, cultured in vitro. These receptors all stem from a human donor who had recovered from COVID-19.

This clonotype was counted only a few times. V is TRBV20-1 and J is TRBJ2-7; D is undetermined. The length of the CDR3 is 10 residues. The germline CDR1 and CDR2 sequences are DFQATT and SNEGSKA (reference sequence). With 4 bases removed from V and 2 bases from J, the gap between germline ends came to 3 bases. CDR3 in amino acids: CSAIAYEQYF. The CDR3 DNA reads TGCAGTGCTATTGCCTACGAGCAGTACTTC.

This clonotype has only a few counts. V gene TRBV7-2 combines with J gene TRBJ1-3; no clear D. CDR1 is SGHTA and CDR2 is FQGNSA in the germline V gene. The CDR3 consists of 14 residues. V lost 2 bases to trimming and J lost 8 bases, with 13 bases between them. CDR3 protein: CASSLYPFQDTIYF. In nucleotides, the CDR3 is TGTGCCAGCAGCTTATATCCATTCCAAGACACCATATATTTT. Together with reference TRBV7-2 and TRBJ1-3, the CDR3 gives the full variable domain: GAGVSQSPSNKVTEKGKDVELRCDPISGHTALYWYRQSLGQGLEFLIYFQGNSAPDKSGLPSDRFSAERTGGSVSTLTIQRTQQEDSAVYLCASSLYPFQDTIYFGEGSWLTVV.

CDR3 DNA: TGTGCCAGCAGCTTAGTATCCCCGGGGCGCGGCACAGATACGCAGTATTTT. This codes for CASSLVSPGRGTDTQYF. V gene TRBV11-3 combines with J gene TRBJ2-3, with D perhaps matching TRBD1 or TRBD2 (5 bases each). Germline lookup yields CDR1 SGHNT and CDR2 YENEEA. The CDR3 covers 17 residues. V dropped 1 base and J dropped 1 base, with 15 bases sitting between them.

The rearrangement joins TRBV20-1 to TRBJ1-1, with D possibly matching TRBD1 (6 bases). V was pared by 0 bases and J by 6 bases, with 8 bases between. The germline V gene encodes CDR1 DFQATT and CDR2 SNEGSKA (reference sequence). This CDR3 is 12 amino acids long. The CDR3 DNA is TGCAGTGCTAGAGATGAGGGGGCTGAAGCTTTCTTT. This sequence encodes CSARDEGAEAFF.

The chain has TRBV12-3 or TRBV12-4 and TRBJ2-5; D is possibly TRBD2 (6 bases). Trimming pared 8 bases from V and 1 base from J, leaving 20 bases between. This CDR3 has 16 amino acids. CDR3 nucleotide sequence: TGTGCCAGCGGGGGGTCTTGGCCAGCGGGCCAAGAGACCCAGTACTTC. Its protein is CASGGSWPAGQETQYF.

The chain couples TRBV11-2 to TRBJ2-2; D is possibly TRBD1 (6 bases). The CDR3 has 15 amino acids. Looked up from germline, CDR1 is SGHAT and CDR2 is FQNNGV. The ends were cut back, 1 base at V and 5 bases at J, with 11 bases in the middle. CDR3 DNA sequence: TGTGCCAGCAGCTTAGCGGGACAAGCTACCGGGGAGCTGTTTTTT. As protein: CASSLAGQATGELFF.

This chain uses TRBV27 with TRBJ1-2; no firm D call. The V gene lost 0 bases and the J gene lost 1 base, with 9 bases spanning the gap. The germline CDR1 and CDR2 sequences are MNHEY and SMNVEV (reference sequence). The CDR3 is 15 residues long. CDR3 DNA sequence: TGTGCCAGCAGTTTATCCACAGAGCGTAACTATGGCTACACCTTC. Encoded protein: CASSLSTERNYGYTF.

This sequence joins TRBV7-2 and TRBJ1-2; the match to TRBD1 covers 7 bases. The CDR3 extends over 14 amino acids. V was clipped by 5 bases and J by 5 bases; unmatched bases: 8. The germline CDR1 and CDR2 sequences are SGHTA and FQGNSA. DNA for the CDR3: TGTGCCAGCAGCCGTCCCAGGGGGGTTTATGGCTACACCTTC. This codes for CASSRPRGVYGYTF.

The rearrangement joins TRBV2 to TRBJ2-2, with 8 bases aligning to TRBD2. V dropped 4 bases and J dropped 5; count of bases not matched to a gene: 6. This CDR3 has 15 amino acids. Germline V gives CDR1 SNHLY, CDR2 FYNNEI. The CDR3 DNA is TGTGCCAGCAGTGGGCCGGGACTAGGGACCGGGGAGCTGTTTTTT. This translates into CASSGPGLGTGELFF.

This chain's CDR3 is CASSRGGNTEAFF. For the CDR3, the DNA is TGTGCCAGCAGTCGCGGGGGCAACACTGAAGCTTTCTTT. The rearrangement joins TRBV6-1 to TRBJ1-1; D possibly corresponds to TRBD1 (6 bases). The CDR3 length is 13 residues. Germline V gene data show CDR1 as MNHNS and CDR2 as SASEGT. V gave up 5 bases and J gave up 2 bases, with 9 bases separating them.